This T cell receptor beta chain was recorded in a study of blood T cell repertoires in COVID-19. The CDR3 length is 14 residues. The authors' processing: For nucleated cells, counts were estimated from reference gene primer amplification. The table came from immunoSEQ multiplex PCR; TCRdb's copy has only in-frame clones and leaves some out. The V and J calls and clone size come from that table; D and trimming were worked out from the DNA. The sample records 55,000 to 65,000 clones, roughly 89% being singletons. This chain uses TRBV21-1 with TRBJ2-7; no DNA check was done on the table's D call, TRBD2. TRBV21-1 is a recognized pseudogene. The TCR was taken from a woman in her fifties or sixties with COVID-19, enrolled during active disease. The sequencing sample was made of peripheral blood. Here the CDR3 DNA reads TGTGCCAGCAGCCTGGGGACTAGCTCCTACGAGCAGTACTTC. Its translation: CASSLGTSSYEQYF.